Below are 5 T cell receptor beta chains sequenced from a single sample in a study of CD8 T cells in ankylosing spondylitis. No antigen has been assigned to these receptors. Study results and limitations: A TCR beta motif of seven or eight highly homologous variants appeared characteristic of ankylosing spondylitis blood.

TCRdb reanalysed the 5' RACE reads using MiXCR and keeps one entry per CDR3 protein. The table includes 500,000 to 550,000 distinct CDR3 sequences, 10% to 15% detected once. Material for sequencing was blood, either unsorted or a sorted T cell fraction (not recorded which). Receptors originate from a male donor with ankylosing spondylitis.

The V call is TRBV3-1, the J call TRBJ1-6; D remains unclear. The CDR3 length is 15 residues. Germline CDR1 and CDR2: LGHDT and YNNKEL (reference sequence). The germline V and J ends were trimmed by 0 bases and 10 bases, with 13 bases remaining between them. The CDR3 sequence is CASSQDGGGLSPLHF. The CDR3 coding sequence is TGTGCCAGCAGCCAAGATGGCGGAGGGCTCTCACCCCTCCACTTT.

CDR3 sequence (DNA): TGTGCCAGCACTTCTAGCGGGAGCTACGAGCAGTACTTC. This sequence encodes CASTSSGSYEQYF. The rearrangement uses TRBV6-6 and TRBJ2-7, with TRBD2 matching 10 bases. Germline lookup yields CDR1 MNHNY and CDR2 SVGAGI (reference sequence). Trimming at V came to 7 bases and at J to 3 bases, leaving 3 bases not matched to a gene. The CDR3 covers 13 residues.

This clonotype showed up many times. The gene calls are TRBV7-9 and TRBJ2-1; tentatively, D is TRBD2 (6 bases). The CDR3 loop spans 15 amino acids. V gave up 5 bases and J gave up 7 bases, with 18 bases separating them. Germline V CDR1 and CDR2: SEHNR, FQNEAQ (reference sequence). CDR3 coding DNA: TGTGCCAGCAGCCTAGGGGACTCAACGAGGAATGAGCAGTTCTTC. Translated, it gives CASSLGDSTRNEQFF.

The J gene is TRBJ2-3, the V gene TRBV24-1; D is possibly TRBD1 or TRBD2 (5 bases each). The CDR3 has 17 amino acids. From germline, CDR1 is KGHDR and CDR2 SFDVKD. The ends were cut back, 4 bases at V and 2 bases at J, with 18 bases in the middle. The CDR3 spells CATSDTGTSSFTDTQYF. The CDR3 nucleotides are TGTGCCACCAGTGACACCGGGACCTCAAGCTTCACAGATACGCAGTATTTT.

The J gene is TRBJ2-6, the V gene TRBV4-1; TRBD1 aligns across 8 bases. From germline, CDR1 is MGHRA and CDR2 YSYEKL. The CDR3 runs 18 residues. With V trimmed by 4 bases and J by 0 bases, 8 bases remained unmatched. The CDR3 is CASSPRQGPTSGANVLTF. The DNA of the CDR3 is TGCGCCAGCAGCCCTAGACAGGGGCCGACCTCTGGGGCCAACGTCCTGACTTTC.